This T cell receptor (beta chain) was sequenced for a study of early T cells in non-severe SARS-CoV-2 infection. Study-level findings and limits: The VDJdb matching leaned toward anti-spike CD8 responses and overlooked private and CD4 specificities.

The J segment lost 13 bases and the V segment lost 3 bases, leaving 13 bases of the junction unmatched. This CDR3 comprises 13 residues. Germline V gives CDR1 DFQATT, CDR2 SNEGSKA (reference sequence). Tagging with unique molecular identifiers was applied to individual cDNA molecules. TCRdb recomputed calls from the 5' RACE reads with MiXCR, one row per CDR3 protein. The sample yields about 71,000 distinct CDR3 sequences, over 10% seen once. The sample holds many counts of this clonotype. The antigen is not known. This specimen consisted of whole blood, obtained at baseline. This chain links TRBV20-1 with TRBJ2-7; TRBD1 agrees at 9 bases. The sequence derives from an adult who was a healthcare worker with PCR-confirmed SARS-CoV-2 infection or an uninfected control (not recorded which). CDR3: CSARLVGYRGQYF. DNA for the CDR3: TGCAGTGCTAGGCTGGTCGGGTACAGGGGGCAATACTTC.